These 20 T cell receptor beta chains came from one sample sequenced in a study of cytomegalovirus exposure and HLA in healthy donors (TCRdb year 2017). Library construction relied on the immunoSEQ multiplex PCR assay. For the multiplex PCR, a mixture combining 60 forward primers for TCR Vbeta segments and 13 reverse primers for TCR Jbeta segments was used. Entries here come from immuneACCESS through TCRdb and include only in-frame sequences with V and J called. Some clones fail to appear in such tables; in the studies checked, an unresolved V gene covers under half of the shortfall, and the cause of the remainder is unknown. In all, the sample holds some 90,000 clones, and about 76% of those were seen once. The ten largest clones add up to under 5.5% of the sample. Sequencing input: PBMCs. Receptor source: a woman in her 70s in good health and CMV-seropositive.

The chain employs TRBV28 and TRBJ2-1; 7 positions agree with TRBD1. In germline, CDR1 is MDHEN, CDR2 SYDVKM. CDR3 size: 15 residues. The V and J ends lost 3 bases and 1 base, in that order; junction bases with no gene match: 3. The CDR3 bases are TGTGCCAGCAGTTTGACAGGGCCGTCCTACAATGAGCAGTTCTTC. Its translation is CASSLTGPSYNEQFF.

The chain recombines TRBV7-2 with TRBJ2-1, with 7 bases that match TRBD1. The CDR3 is made up of 15 amino acids. Germline lookup yields CDR1 SGHTA and CDR2 FQGNSA. V shed 1 base and J 6 bases; nucleotides not matched to a gene: 6. The CDR3 nucleotides are TGTGCCAGCAGCTTAGATAGCAGGGGGACCAATGAGCAGTTCTTC. This gives the protein CASSLDSRGTNEQFF. Drawing the rest from reference TRBV7-2 and TRBJ2-1, the complete variable domain is GAGVSQSPSNKVTEKGKDVELRCDPISGHTALYWYRQSLGQGLEFLIYFQGNSAPDKSGLPSDRFSAERTGGSVSTLTIQRTQQEDSAVYLCASSLDSRGTNEQFFGPGTRLTVL.

The chain is built from TRBV5-4 and TRBJ2-7; tentatively, D is TRBD1 (5 bases). V was trimmed by 2 bases and J by 3 bases, leaving 9 bases between them. The CDR3 is 13 amino acids. Germline V gene sequence: CDR1 SGHNT, CDR2 YYREEE (reference sequence). The CDR3: CASSFLDSYEQYF. The CDR3 nucleotides are TGTGCCAGCAGCTTTCTCGACAGCTACGAGCAGTACTTC.

This chain connects TRBV21-1 to TRBJ2-2; the table gives TRBD1 as D, unverified against the DNA. TRBV21-1 is a recognized pseudogene. The CDR3 spans 17 residues. The CDR3 sequence: CASSKSIWTGGTGELFF. The DNA of the CDR3 is TGTGCCAGCAGCAAAAGCATATGGACAGGGGGGACCGGGGAGCTGTTTTTT.

The chain links TRBV6-6 to TRBJ2-5, with TRBD2 as a possible D gene (5 bases). The V and J ends lost 8 bases and 2 bases respectively, with 12 bases between them. CDR1 is MNHNY, CDR2 SVGAGI, per germline (reference sequence). The CDR3 runs 13 residues. The CDR3 DNA reads TGTGCCAGCTATGGGCGAGGGCAAGAGACCCAGTACTTC. Its protein is CASYGRGQETQYF.

This chain joins TRBV5-4 and TRBJ2-1; 8 bases align to TRBD2. The trim removed 6 bases at V and 6 bases at J, leaving 8 bases unmatched. The length of the CDR3 is 14 residues. The germline V gene encodes CDR1 SGHNT and CDR2 YYREEE (reference sequence). As DNA, the CDR3 is TGTGCCAGCACCACGACCGGACTAGCCAATGAGCAGTTCTTC. Protein sequence: CASTTTGLANEQFF.

The rearrangement joins TRBV11-2 to TRBJ2-5; D not certain. The tail of the sequence fits TRBJ2-7 better, so the J call may be wrong. This CDR3 is built from 12 residues. The germline V gene encodes CDR1 SGHAT and CDR2 FQNNGV. CDR3 DNA: TGTGCCAGCAGCTTACTGCTCACCGAGCAGTACTTC. Translated: CASSLLLTEQYF.

The chain is built from TRBV5-1 and TRBJ2-1; 14 nucleotides agree with TRBD2. This CDR3 region has 19 residues. Germline CDR1 and CDR2: SGHRS and YFSETQ. Trimming cost V 4 bases and J 3 bases; bases outside gene matches: 12. CDR3 amino acids: CASSPTGTSGSTHYNEQFF. CDR3 nucleotides: TGCGCCAGCAGCCCAACAGGGACTAGCGGGAGCACCCACTACAATGAGCAGTTCTTC.

V and J are TRBV9 and TRBJ2-1; 11 positions agree with TRBD2. Trimming cost V 3 bases and J 4 bases; bases outside gene matches: 12. The CDR3 consists of 18 residues. Germline lookup yields CDR1 SGDLS and CDR2 YYNGEE. As DNA, the CDR3 is TGTGCCAGCAGCGAAGGTGGTAGCGGGAGGGCATCTTACAATGAGCAGTTCTTC. Translated: CASSEGGSGRASYNEQFF. The complete variable domain, with remaining parts taken from reference TRBV9 and TRBJ2-1, reads DSGVTQTPKHLITATGQRVTLRCSPRSGDLSVYWYQQSLDQGLQFLIQYYNGEERAKGNILERFSAQQFPDLHSELNLSSLELGDSALYFCASSEGGSGRASYNEQFFGPGTRLTVL.

V usage is TRBV7-9 and J usage is TRBJ2-3; the match to TRBD1 covers 8 bases. Trimming at V came to 10 bases and at J to 0 bases, leaving 9 bases not matched to a gene. This CDR3 is 15 amino acids long. From germline, CDR1 is SEHNR and CDR2 FQNEAQ (reference sequence). CDR3 region: CATRMGTGSTDTQYF. The CDR3 DNA follows: TGTGCCACCCGGATGGGGACAGGAAGCACAGATACGCAGTATTTT.

V and J are TRBV5-1 and TRBJ2-1, with 8 bases fitting TRBD1. From germline, CDR1 is SGHRS and CDR2 YFSETQ. With 4 bases clipped from V and 7 bases from J, the junction kept 13 bases outside the gene matches. The CDR3 extends over 16 amino acids. CDR3 bases: TGCGCCAGCAGCACGGTGGAGACAGGGGCGAGAAATGAGCAGTTCTTC. Protein: CASSTVETGARNEQFF.

This chain joins TRBV11-1 and TRBJ2-1, with D tentatively TRBD1 (5 bases). The CDR3 totals 11 residues. V shed 4 bases and J shed 10 bases, with 8 bases lying between them. Per the germline V gene, CDR1 is SGHAT and CDR2 is FQDESV (reference sequence). DNA for the CDR3: TGTGCCAGCAGCTCCCGGACAGAGCAGTTCTTC. Its protein is CASSSRTEQFF.

The genes are TRBV18 and TRBJ2-5, with 10 nucleotides matching TRBD2. The J call is in doubt because the DNA end fits TRBJ2-7 better. This CDR3 is 13 amino acids long. Germline CDR1 and CDR2: KGHSH and LQKENI. The CDR3 reads CASSLGTSDEQYF. The CDR3 DNA reads as TGTGCCAGCTCACTTGGGACTAGCGACGAGCAGTACTTC.

J is TRBJ1-2 and V is TRBV5-1; D is ambiguous. CDR1 is SGHRS, CDR2 YFSETQ, per germline. This CDR3 comprises 14 residues. The V end lost 0 bases, the J end lost 9 bases, and 15 bases lay between the germline ends. The CDR3 DNA reads as TGCGCCAGCAGCTTGGGAGCGGAGGGAAGGAGCTACACCTTC. Protein product: CASSLGAEGRSYTF.

This clone was recorded once. The gene calls are TRBV30 and TRBJ1-5; 8 nucleotides align to TRBD1. The CDR3 totals 14 residues. Germline values: CDR1 GTSNPN, CDR2 SVGIG (reference sequence). V dropped 2 bases and J dropped 6; count of bases not matched to a gene: 6. CDR3 bases: TGTGCCTGGAGTTATACAGGGGGGAGTCAGCCCCAGCATTTT. Translation: CAWSYTGGSQPQHF. The variable domain in full, completed from reference TRBV30 and TRBJ1-5, reads SQTIHQWPATLVQPVGSPLSLECTVEGTSNPNLYWYRQAAGRGLQLLFYSVGIGQISSEVPQNLSASRPQDRQFILSSKKLLLSDSGFYLCAWSYTGGSQPQHFGDGTRLSIL.

This clone has only one observation. This rearrangement joins TRBV11-3 to TRBJ2-7, with 7 bases lining up with TRBD2. Losses at the gene ends were 5 bases for V and 2 bases for J; bases not matched to a gene: 12. The CDR3 is made up of 16 amino acids. Germline loops: CDR1 SGHNT, CDR2 YENEEA. CDR3 residues: CASSPGLGGKAYEQYF. Written as DNA, the CDR3 is TGTGCCAGCAGCCCAGGACTGGGAGGGAAAGCCTACGAGCAGTACTTC. The full variable domain, in which reference TRBV11-3 and TRBJ2-7 provide the parts outside the CDR3, is EAGVVQSPRYKIIEKKQPVAFWCNPISGHNTLYWYLQNLGQGPELLIRYENEEAVDDSQLPKDRFSAERLKGVDSTLKIQPAELGDSAVYLCASSPGLGGKAYEQYFGPGTRLTVT.

The rearrangement links TRBV27 to TRBJ1-2, with a weak D call TRBD1 (5 bases). The CDR3 runs 14 residues. Looked up from germline, CDR1 is MNHEY and CDR2 is SMNVEV (reference sequence). V lost 4 bases and J lost 2, with 11 bases in between. The CDR3 spells CASSSSGPNYGYTF. For the CDR3, the DNA is TGTGCCAGCAGTTCTTCAGGGCCCAACTATGGCTACACCTTC.

This clone was picked up a small number of times. This chain joins TRBV10-3 and TRBJ2-7, with D possibly being TRBD1 (8 bases). Germline assignment: CDR1 ENHRY and CDR2 SYGVKD. V lost 6 bases, J lost 1 base, and 13 bases lay in between. This CDR3 is built from 14 residues. CDR3 nucleotide sequence: TGTGCCATCAGCACAGGGGGGGGGTCCTACGAGCAGTACTTC. Translated: CAISTGGGSYEQYF.

This clone was detected only a few times. The chain employs TRBV11-2 and TRBJ1-1, with 7 bases lining up with TRBD1. The junction had 7 bases not matched to a gene; V was cut back by 5 bases and J by 1 base. In germline, CDR1 is SGHAT, CDR2 FQNNGV. CDR3 length: 15 residues. The CDR3 DNA reads as TGTGCCAGCAGCACTCTGACAGGGCCGAACACTGAAGCTTTCTTT. Translation: CASSTLTGPNTEAFF.

This chain uses TRBV19 with TRBJ1-2; D not resolved. Germline V gene data show CDR1 as LNHDA and CDR2 as SQIVND (reference sequence). The CDR3 is made up of 11 amino acids. Trimming took off 6 bases at V and 3 bases at J, with 5 bases between the two ends. CDR3 protein: CASSHDYGYTF. The CDR3 DNA sequence: TGTGCCAGTAGCCATGACTATGGCTACACCTTC.